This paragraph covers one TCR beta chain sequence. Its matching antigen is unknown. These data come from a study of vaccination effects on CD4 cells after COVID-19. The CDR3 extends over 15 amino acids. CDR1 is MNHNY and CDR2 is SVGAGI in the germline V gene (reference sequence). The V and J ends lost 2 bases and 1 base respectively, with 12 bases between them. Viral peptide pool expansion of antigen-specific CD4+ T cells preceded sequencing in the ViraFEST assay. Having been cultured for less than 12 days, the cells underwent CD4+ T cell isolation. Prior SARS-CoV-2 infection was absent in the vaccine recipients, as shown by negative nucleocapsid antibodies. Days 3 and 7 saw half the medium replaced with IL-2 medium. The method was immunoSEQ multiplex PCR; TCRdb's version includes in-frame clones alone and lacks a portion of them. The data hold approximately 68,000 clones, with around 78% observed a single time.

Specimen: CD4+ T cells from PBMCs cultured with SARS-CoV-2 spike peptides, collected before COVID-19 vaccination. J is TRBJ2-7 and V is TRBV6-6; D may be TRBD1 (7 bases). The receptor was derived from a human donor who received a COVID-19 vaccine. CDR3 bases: TGTGCCAGCAGTTACGAGACAGGGAGGTCCTACGAGCAGTACGTC. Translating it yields CASSYETGRSYEQYV.